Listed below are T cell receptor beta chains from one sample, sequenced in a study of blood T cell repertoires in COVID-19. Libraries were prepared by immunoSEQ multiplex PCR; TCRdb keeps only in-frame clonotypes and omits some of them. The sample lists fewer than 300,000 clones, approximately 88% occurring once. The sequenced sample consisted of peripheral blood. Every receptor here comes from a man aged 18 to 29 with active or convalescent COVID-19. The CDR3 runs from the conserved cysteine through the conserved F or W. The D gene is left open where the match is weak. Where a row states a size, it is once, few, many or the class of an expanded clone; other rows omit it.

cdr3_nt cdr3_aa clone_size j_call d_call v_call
NA CASTSGLWNQPQHF NA TRBJ1-5 NA TRBV19
TGTGCCAGTAGTGCCGGGGTTAACTATGGCTACACCTTC CASSAGVNYGYTF NA TRBJ1-2 NA TRBV19
TGTGCCAGCAGCGCAACAGGGGACGGAAACACCATATATTTT CASSATGDGNTIYF NA TRBJ1-3 TRBD1 TRBV9
TGTGCCAGCAGTTTATTTGGCAGGTCTAGGGGGAACACTGAAGCTTTCTTT CASSLFGRSRGNTEAFF few TRBJ1-1 NA TRBV27
TGTGCCAGCAGTGGCCGAGCGGGGGGCGGACCCTACGAGCAGTACTTC CASSGRAGGGPYEQYF NA TRBJ2-7 TRBD2 TRBV6-1
TGTGCCAGCAGCCCAAGACAGGGGACACCTTGGGTTGAGCAGTACTTC CASSPRQGTPWVEQYF NA TRBJ2-7 TRBD1 TRBV7-8
TGTGCCAGCAGTCCTCCTACGGGACAGGTCTATGGCTACACCTTC CASSPPTGQVYGYTF NA TRBJ1-2 TRBD1 TRBV28
TGCGCCAGCAGCTCGGAGGCTACAGGGTACCAAGAGACCCAGTACTTC CASSSEATGYQETQYF NA TRBJ2-5 NA TRBV5-1
TGTGCCAGTAGGCCCGCACAGGGGGTAGGCGAGCAGTACTTC CASRPAQGVGEQYF NA TRBJ2-7 TRBD1 TRBV19
TGTGCCAGCAGCCGGACAACGAACACCGGGGAGCTGTTTTTT CASSRTTNTGELFF once TRBJ2-2 NA TRBV2
TGTGCCAGCAGTGACCTAATGACAGGGTCGGCATTCTACGAGCAGTACTTC CASSDLMTGSAFYEQYF NA TRBJ2-7 TRBD1 TRBV6-1
TGCAGCGTTGGGACTAGCGGGGGGGAGACCCAGTACTTC CSVGTSGGETQYF NA TRBJ2-5 TRBD2 TRBV29-1
TGTGCCAGCAGCGTTCGGGGGGACACTGAAGCTTTCTTT CASSVRGDTEAFF NA TRBJ1-1 NA TRBV9
TGCGCCAGCAGGAGCGCAGTTCGGCAGGGCAGCGGCAATCAGCCCCAGCATTTT CASRSAVRQGSGNQPQHF few TRBJ1-5 NA TRBV23-1
TGTGCCAGCAGCTTGGGGGACAGGGTGCACGAGCAGTACTTC CASSLGDRVHEQYF NA TRBJ2-7 TRBD1 TRBV5-4
TGTGCCAGCAGTGATCCAACCACACGGGTCGGTAATTCACCCCTCCACTTT CASSDPTTRVGNSPLHF NA TRBJ1-6 NA TRBV2
TGTGCCACCCCGCGCGGGGGGGCCTCCTACAATGAGCAGTTCTTC CATPRGGASYNEQFF NA TRBJ2-1 NA TRBV21-1
TGTGCCAGCAGCGCTTACTCCGAGTATGGCTACACCTTC CASSAYSEYGYTF NA TRBJ1-2 NA TRBV11-2
TGTGCCAGCAGTGAGGAGGCGGGAAGGGAAGCTTTCTTT CASSEEAGREAFF NA TRBJ1-1 NA TRBV2
TGTGCCAGCAGTTACCGTTGGCCTTCCAGGGCCTATGGCTACACCTTC CASSYRWPSRAYGYTF NA TRBJ1-2 NA TRBV6-5
TGTGCCAGCTCACTTACTTCCGGGACAGGGTCCTACGAGCAGTACTTC CASSLTSGTGSYEQYF NA TRBJ2-7 TRBD1 TRBV18
TGTGCCACCAGTGAGCCCCCGGGACAGGGAAGGGTCAACCAAGAGACCCAGTACTTC CATSEPPGQGRVNQETQYF NA TRBJ2-5 TRBD1 TRBV24-1
TGTGCAAGTCGCCCGGTTGTGGGGGCACGTAATTCACCCCTCCACTTT CASRPVVGARNSPLHF NA TRBJ1-6 NA TRBV12-2
TGTGCCAGCAGCTCTCCCTACGAGCAGTACTTC CASSSPYEQYF NA TRBJ2-7 NA TRBV5-5
TGTGCCAGCAGTTACGGCCCCGGGGAGCTGTTTTTT CASSYGPGELFF NA TRBJ2-2 NA TRBV6-5
TGCGCCAGCAGCCCCCCCGGCTCTGGAAACACCATATATTTT CASSPPGSGNTIYF NA TRBJ1-3 NA TRBV4-3
TGTGCCAGCAGCATAAGGGACAGCCGCACCTACACCTTC CASSIRDSRTYTF NA TRBJ1-2 TRBD1 TRBV5-6
TGTGCCAGCAGCTTAGTTTTTAATAGCAATCAGCCCCAGCATTTT CASSLVFNSNQPQHF NA TRBJ1-5 NA TRBV7-2
TGTGCCAGCATCCTGGGGGCGAATCAGCCCCAGCATTTT CASILGANQPQHF NA TRBJ1-5 NA TRBV6-6
TGTGCCAGCAGTTTCCTAGGGACAGGGGGGGGGAACACTGAAGCTTTCTTT CASSFLGTGGGNTEAFF once TRBJ1-1 TRBD1 TRBV27
TGTGCCAGCAGCCAACTCAGAGTGGACAGGGGGGGAACTAATCAGCCCCAGCATTTT CASSQLRVDRGGTNQPQHF NA TRBJ1-5 TRBD1 TRBV7-8
TGTGCCAGCAGCCCAACCCAGGGGTACGAGCAGTACTTC CASSPTQGYEQYF NA TRBJ2-7 NA TRBV5-6
TGTGCCACCAGCAGAGATCCAGGGGCTGGCTATGGCTACACCTTC CATSRDPGAGYGYTF once TRBJ1-2 NA TRBV15
TGTGCCAGCAGTTTTCAGAACCCCTCCGAGCAGTACTTC CASSFQNPSEQYF NA TRBJ2-7 NA TRBV12-3/TRBV12-4
TGTGCCACGACGTGGCAGGGGGCGAGGGGCACTGAAGCTTTCTTT CATTWQGARGTEAFF NA TRBJ1-1 TRBD1 TRBV5-6
TGTGCCAGCAGTGAAGAGAGTCTAGCGGGGGGGTCGGAAGAGACCCAGTACTTC CASSEESLAGGSEETQYF NA TRBJ2-5 TRBD2 TRBV2
TGTGCCAGCAGGCCCGGGACATCTGGAAACACCATATATTTT CASRPGTSGNTIYF NA TRBJ1-3 NA TRBV7-2
TGTGCCAGCAGGACAGGGGCGTCTGGAAACACCATATATTTT CASRTGASGNTIYF NA TRBJ1-3 TRBD1 TRBV2
TGTGCCAGCAGTTCCTTACCCCGGACAGGGGGCTTGTATAGCAATCAGCCCCAGCATTTT CASSSLPRTGGLYSNQPQHF NA TRBJ1-5 TRBD1 TRBV28
TGCGCCAGCCCCCACTACGAGCAGTACTTC CASPHYEQYF NA TRBJ2-7 NA TRBV23-1
TGTGCCAGCAGTCAGGGGGCGTCGAACACTGAAGCTTTCTTT CASSQGASNTEAFF NA TRBJ1-1 TRBD1 TRBV7-3
TGTGCCAGCAGCTTGATCGCAGGGGCGGTCTATGGCTACACCTTC CASSLIAGAVYGYTF NA TRBJ1-2 NA TRBV5-5
TGTGCCAGCAGACCTCCCGGGACAGGAACCCCCTTTGGCTACACCTTC CASRPPGTGTPFGYTF NA TRBJ1-2 TRBD1 TRBV7-9
TGTGCCAGCAGCCCAACGGATTCCCTAAACCGGGACAGCTACTACGAGCAGTACTTC CASSPTDSLNRDSYYEQYF NA TRBJ2-7 TRBD1 TRBV7-9